The following is a TCR beta chain sequence with its context. Its antigen is as yet unknown. Profiling of TCR beta VDJ combinations and CDR3 sequences used genomic DNA as template. TCRdb reprocessed the reads with MiXCR, giving one entry per CDR3 protein. This table has around 180,000 distinct CDR3 sequences, over 60% appearing once. The data were taken from a study of CD8+CD57+ T cells in acquired aplastic anemia. Study-wide results and caveats: Common to patients and controls were twenty-nine CD8+ CDR3 sequences.

The clonotype originates from a human donor with severe aplastic anemia or a healthy control (not recorded which). Sequencing was done on a sample of sorted CD4+, CD8+, or CD8+CD57+ T cells (not recorded which) from PBMCs.

In nucleotides, the CDR3 is TGTGCCACCAGTGATCCCCAGACAGGTTATAATTCACCCCTCCACTTT. This codes for CATSDPQTGYNSPLHF. This chain uses TRBV24-1 with TRBJ1-6; D is possibly TRBD1 (6 bases). From germline, CDR1 is KGHDR and CDR2 SFDVKD. There are 16 residues in the CDR3. V lost 3 bases and J lost 4, with 12 bases in between.